The source of this TCR beta chain is a study of identical twins. Study findings and constraints: Twin pairs had excess sharing that was weaker in beta out-of-frame sequences. Out-of-frame alpha sequences shared by twins were enriched for low generation probability.

CDR3 size: 15 residues. The germline V and J ends were trimmed by 4 bases and 0 bases, with 10 bases remaining between them. The V gene's germline CDR1 is SGHRS and CDR2 YFSETQ. Note on this clonotype: What it binds is not known.

The cDNA had a unique molecular identifier and a template-switch universal primer site. TCRdb analysed the 5' RACE reads with MiXCR anew, one entry per CDR3 protein. The sample has under 300,000 distinct CDR3 sequences; over 12% are singletons. Sequenced input: memory (CD45RO+) T cells sorted from blood. The receptor's source is a woman aged 18-29 years in good health. This chain links TRBV5-1 with TRBJ2-2; no clear D. The CDR3: CASSKTLTNTGELFF. In DNA, the CDR3 is TGCGCCAGCAGCAAGACACTAACGAACACCGGGGAGCTGTTTTTT.